Presented here are 5 T cell receptor beta chains from one specimen sequenced in a study of T cells in Graves' hyperthyroidism and ophthalmopathy. Researchers took RNA transcripts and amplified the TCR beta CDR3 regions from them. In the first-round RT-PCR of the TCR CDR3, the HTBI primer set was used. One entry per CDR3 protein results from TCRdb running MiXCR on the multiplex PCR reads. The table lists roughly 500,000 distinct CDR3 sequences, around 14% of them singletons. The sequencing sample was made of blood. These receptors were collected from a woman in her twenties or thirties with Graves' hyperthyroidism that later progressed to Graves' ophthalmopathy.

This clonotype appeared many times. The rearrangement joins TRBV28 to TRBJ2-3; D gene ambiguous. Trimming cost V 6 bases and J 3 bases, with 10 bases left between them. This CDR3 comprises 13 residues. The germline CDR1 and CDR2 sequences are MDHEN and SYDVKM. The CDR3 bases are TGTGCCAGCAGCTCATTGTGGACAGATACGCAGTATTTT. Protein: CASSSLWTDTQYF.

The chain joins TRBV12-3 or TRBV12-4 to TRBJ1-5; no clear D. V gave up 4 bases and J gave up 4 bases, with 5 bases separating them. This CDR3 region has 12 residues. CDR3 loop: CASSSCNQPQHF. CDR3 nucleotide sequence: TGTGCCAGCAGTTCGTGTAATCAGCCCCAGCATTTT.

This clonotype appeared a few times. The chain links TRBV7-9 to TRBJ2-1; D perhaps matches TRBD2 (5 bases). This CDR3 spans 13 amino acids. Germline values: CDR1 SEHNR, CDR2 FQNEAQ (reference sequence). The ends were cut back, 11 bases at V and 4 bases at J, with 15 bases in the middle. CDR3 in amino acids: CAVERWAYNEQFF. The CDR3 DNA is TGTGCCGTCGAGCGGTGGGCTTACAATGAGCAGTTCTTC.

This clonotype was detected ten times or more. The rearrangement links TRBV29-1 to TRBJ1-2; maybe TRBD1 (6 bases). CDR3 length equals 15 residues. Germline CDR1 and CDR2: SQVTM and ANQGSEA. The V end was cut by 3 bases, the J end by 3 bases, with 17 bases between. The CDR3 is CSVDRGGGADYGYTF. The CDR3 DNA reads TGCAGCGTTGACAGGGGCGGGGGCGCGGACTATGGCTACACCTTC.

The sample holds many counts of this clonotype. The V gene is TRBV6-2 or TRBV6-3, the J gene TRBJ2-7, with 12 bases matching TRBD2. CDR3 length: 15 residues. The V gene end was trimmed by 5 bases and the J gene end by 1 base; junction bases not matched to a gene: 3. The germline V gene encodes CDR1 MNHEY and CDR2 SVGEGT. CDR3 residues: CASSQTSGSSYEQYF. The CDR3 bases are TGTGCCAGCAGTCAGACTAGCGGGAGTTCCTACGAGCAGTACTTC.